One T cell receptor beta chain is described in this entry. This record belongs to a study of blood T cell repertoires in COVID-19. Study-wide background: The origin of the acute and convalescent COVID-19 samples was the United States, Italy and Spain. T cells, B-cell-depleted T cells, or PBMCs supplied cDNA or gDNA.

CDR3 size: 15 residues. The germline gives CDR1 SQVTM, CDR2 ANQGSEA. Trimming took off 6 bases at V and 8 bases at J, with 22 bases between the two ends. The table came from immunoSEQ multiplex PCR; TCRdb's copy has only in-frame clones and leaves some out. The data hold a few hundred thousand clones, with 88% observed a single time. Clinical history as reported by participants underpinned cohort assignment. The sequenced sample consisted of PBMCs or T cells enriched from blood (not recorded which). The J gene is TRBJ1-4, the V gene TRBV29-1, with unresolved D. The sequence was collected from a woman in her sixties who had recovered from COVID-19. The CDR3 DNA sequence: TGCAGCGTGACGTTGCAGGCTCTGTCGACGGAAAAACTGTTTTTT. Translation: CSVTLQALSTEKLFF. The whole variable domain, remainder taken from reference TRBV29-1 and TRBJ1-4, is SAVISQKPSRDICQRGTSLTIQCQVDSQVTMMFWYRQQPGQSLTLIATANQGSEATYESGFVIDKFPISRPNLTFSTLTVSNMSPEDSSIYLCSVTLQALSTEKLFFGSGTQLSVL.